This T cell receptor (beta chain) originates from a study of monozygotic twins with inflammatory bowel disease. Template switching was used to attach UMIs, which incorporated a 6-nucleotide sample barcode. TCRdb reprocessed the 5' RACE reads, with one entry per CDR3 protein and no DNA. Its listing shows 45,000 or so distinct CDR3 sequences. Regarding the study as a whole: Patients received differing immunosuppressive treatments, which may have added variability to their repertoires.

Someone took an approximately 2.4 ml blood sample from each of the donors. As concerns this clonotype: Its antigen is not known.

The clonotype comes from a human donor with ulcerative colitis or Crohn's disease, or a healthy co-twin of an affected twin (not recorded which). The source material was blood.

This chain's CDR3 is CSAPSLRGVAGELFF. The V and J genes are TRBV20-1 and TRBJ2-2; TCRdb outputs TRBD2, but without DNA this stays unchecked. This CDR3 is built from 15 residues. CDR1 and CDR2 from the germline V gene are DFQATT and SNEGSKA (reference sequence).